This T cell receptor (beta chain) comes out of a study of blood T cell repertoires in COVID-19. Background on the study: From the United States, Italy and Spain came samples of acute and convalescent COVID-19.

This table comes from immunoSEQ multiplex PCR, and its TCRdb copy is limited to in-frame clones, with some not included. The table includes 150,000 to 200,000 clones, roughly 90% detected once. Trimming cost V 3 bases and J 7 bases, with 9 bases left between them. Germline CDR1 and CDR2: LGHDT and YNNKEL (reference sequence). The CDR3 length is 13 residues. Specimen: peripheral blood. The sequence was obtained from a man aged 60-69 years with active or convalescent COVID-19. This sequence joins TRBV3-1 (or the pseudogene TRBV3-2) and TRBJ1-4; D remains unclear. The CDR3: CASSQSDREKLFF. CDR3 coding DNA: TGTGCCAGCAGCCAGAGTGATCGTGAAAAACTGTTTTTT.